The source of this TCR beta chain is a study of blood T cell repertoires in COVID-19 (dated by TCRdb to the early 2020s). About the study as a whole: Collaborator samples came from the United States, Italy and Spain and covered acute and convalescent phases of COVID-19. The material from the prospective study consisted of cDNA or gDNA derived from T cells, B-cell-depleted T cells, or PBMCs. Subjects who had been exposed to COVID-19, were actively infected with it, or had recovered from it provided the deeply sampled blood TCRbeta repertoires that made up the dataset. The repertoires were released in a freely available public database intended as a resource for research on the immune response to SARS-CoV-2. The samples were drawn from two sources: the first 160 participants of the ongoing ImmuneRACE study, and some 1,300 subjects contributed by 6 global collaborators. Sample metadata almost always included a de-identified subject ID, COVID-19 status, age in years and sex. HLA class I and class II types, where available, came from metadata supplied by the sample provider rather than from assay-based typing.

CDR1 and CDR2, looked up from the germline V gene, are MDHEN and SYDVKM. The CDR3 covers 16 residues, taking in both the cysteine and the phenylalanine. The entry retains the CDR3 DNA only, 48 bases that are in frame from base 1. The germline ends are 13 bases apart after V is trimmed by 5 bases and J by 0 bases. Results and caveats for the whole study, not just this receptor: Clinical and demographic metadata were provided uncurated, with the amount varying by source and participant.

Participants in the prospective study were enrolled through a virtual design, were aged roughly 18 to 90 years, and lived in some 24 United States geographic areas. In the prospective study, cohorts were assigned on the basis of participant-reported clinical history obtained from a screening survey and a study questionnaire. ImmuneRACE Cohort 3 recovered participants were defined by two consecutive negative NP/OP PCR tests, healthcare professional clearance, or symptom resolution. In the prospective study, mobile phlebotomists collected whole blood, serum and a nasopharyngeal or oropharyngeal swab from each participant. Over a roughly two-month period, participants in the prospective study had the option of providing additional blood draws and questionnaires. Prospective study blood samples were shipped either frozen or at room temperature before DNA extraction. A word on this clone: The specificity of this receptor is unknown. Per-base quality was not reported, and no clone a single base away is much larger than it.

TCRbeta CDR3 regions were amplified from genomic DNA using the immunoSEQ Assay, a bias-controlled multiplex PCR. Turning to the authors' computational methods: The number of nucleated cells in each sample was estimated from the amplification of reference gene primers within the assay. To quantify the absolute abundance of each unique TCRbeta CDR3 rearrangement, sequence reads were collapsed and filtered. For each sample, productive Simpson clonality was calculated as the square root of Simpson's diversity index over productive rearrangements. TCRdb mirrors the immuneACCESS table, restricted to in-frame sequences. Some clones are absent from its copies; in checked studies, under half trace to an unresolved V gene, and the reason for the others is unknown. That table furnishes V, J and clone size, whereas the DNA furnished D and trimming. Here the sample has about 310,000 clones; 89% occur a single time. 9.5% of the sample goes to the ten largest clones.

The sequenced sample consisted of PBMCs or T cells enriched from blood (not recorded which). This receptor chain uses TRBV28 and TRBJ1-4, with no confidently assigned D gene. The origin of this receptor is a woman aged 40 to 50 who had recovered from COVID-19. The DNA reads TGTGCCAGCAGTCCTTATTCAGGCGCAACTAATGAAAAACTGTTTTTT. It is translated as CASSPYSGATNEKLFF.